The next 2 T cell receptor beta chains were all read from a single sample in a study of T cell repertoires in cytomegalovirus infection. Their target antigens are unknown. One entry per CDR3 protein, called by TCRdb with MiXCR from the reads. This sample has hundreds of thousands of distinct CDR3 sequences; 25% to 35% occur once, and the top ten carry about 17%. The sequencing here drew on cultured PBMCs, taken from culture after CMV antigen stimulation. The receptors here all came from a human donor in good health (CMV status not recorded). Some clones in this sample may be carry-over from other donors' samples.

This clonotype was seen only a few times. The V and J genes are TRBV30 and TRBJ1-5; D is ambiguous. CDR1 is GTSNPN and CDR2 is SVGIG in the germline V gene (reference sequence). Trimming took 2 bases from V and 9 from J, leaving 14 bases between them. The CDR3 runs 13 residues. CDR3 amino acids: CAWSLGERRPQHF. The DNA of the CDR3 is TGTGCCTGGAGTCTCGGGGAGAGGAGGCCCCAGCATTTT.

There are a few counts of this clonotype. The J gene is TRBJ1-3, the V gene TRBV28; 9 bases map to TRBD1. V gave up 6 bases and J gave up 0 bases; unmatched junction bases: 12. Germline V CDR1 and CDR2: MDHEN, SYDVKM. This CDR3 has 18 amino acids. Here the CDR3 reads CASSLMTGGIGSGNTIYF. The CDR3 DNA sequence: TGTGCCAGCAGCCTAATGACAGGGGGAATCGGCTCTGGAAACACCATATATTTT.